This T cell receptor (beta chain) emerged from a study of human thymus T cells. General observations from the study: Thymic and blood repertoires showed apparently biased V and J gene usage.

Comments on this clone: Its target is unknown.

Germline V gives CDR1 SGHAT, CDR2 FQNNGV. V was pared by 5 bases and J by 4 bases, with 7 bases of the junction left unmatched. This CDR3 is built from 15 residues. Assay: immunoSEQ multiplex PCR; the TCRdb copy retains only in-frame clones and omits some. The table includes tens of thousands of clones, just under 95% detected once. The sample donors, healthy Finnish infants, were having corrective surgery for congenital heart defects. Four of the eight donors gave roughly 0.5-1 mL blood during surgery. No fixed cell number was used; all available blood leukocytes supplied DNA. Sequenced material: blood. The sequence derives from a girl less than two years old with a congenital heart defect but otherwise immunologically healthy. The chain joins TRBV11-2 to TRBJ2-2; the match to TRBD1 covers 7 bases. The CDR3 coding sequence is TGTGCCAGCAGCCTACAAGCAGGGGGCACCGGGGAGCTGTTTTTT. It specifies CASSLQAGGTGELFF.